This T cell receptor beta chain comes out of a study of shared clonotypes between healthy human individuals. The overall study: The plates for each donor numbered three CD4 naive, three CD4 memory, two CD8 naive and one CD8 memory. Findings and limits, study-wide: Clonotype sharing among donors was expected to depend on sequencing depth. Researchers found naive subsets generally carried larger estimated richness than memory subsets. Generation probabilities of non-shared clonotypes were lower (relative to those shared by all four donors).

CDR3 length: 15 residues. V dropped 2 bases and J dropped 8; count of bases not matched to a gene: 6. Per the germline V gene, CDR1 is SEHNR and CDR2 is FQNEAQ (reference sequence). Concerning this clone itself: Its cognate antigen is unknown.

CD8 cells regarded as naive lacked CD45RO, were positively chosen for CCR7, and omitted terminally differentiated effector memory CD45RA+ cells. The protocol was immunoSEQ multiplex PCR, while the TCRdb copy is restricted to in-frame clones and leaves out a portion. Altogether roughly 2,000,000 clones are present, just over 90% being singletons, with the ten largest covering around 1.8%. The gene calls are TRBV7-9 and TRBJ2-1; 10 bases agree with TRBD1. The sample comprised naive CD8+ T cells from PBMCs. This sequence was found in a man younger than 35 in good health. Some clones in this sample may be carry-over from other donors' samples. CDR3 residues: CASSLLTGGGDEQFF. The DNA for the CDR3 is TGTGCCAGCAGCTTACTGACAGGGGGCGGCGATGAGCAGTTCTTC.